This TCR beta chain was obtained from a study of T cells expressing NK-cell markers. Concerning this clonotype itself: Its antigen is still unknown.

TCRdb re-called the 5' RACE reads and shows each CDR3 protein once, DNA omitted. The data include 550,000 to 600,000 distinct CDR3 sequences; the top ten clones carry under 4.5%. The length of the CDR3 is 12 residues. Germline V CDR1 and CDR2: SEHNR, FQNEAQ (reference sequence). General observations from the study: Of CD8+ T cells, about 1.0-8% belonged to dominant NKG2C+ clonotypes in several donors. The study found these clonotypes also leading the CD3+CD56-NKG2C+ fraction in four donors.

Input material: blood T cells: a sorted CD56 or NKG2C T cell subset, CD4+ or CD8+ T cells, or bulk PBMC T cells (not recorded which). The sequence came from a man aged 18 to 29 in good health. The chain uses TRBV7-9 and TRBJ1-5; TCRdb returns TRBD1, unconfirmable since there is no DNA. CDR3 sequence reads: CASSSTGQPQHF.